The T cell receptor beta chain under discussion was sequenced for a study of blood T cell repertoires in COVID-19. Per the authors' pipeline: The authors estimated nucleated cell counts from reference gene primer amplification. Method: immunoSEQ multiplex PCR; TCRdb's copy keeps in-frame clones and lacks some. D and trimming were read from the DNA, whereas the V and J calls and clone size are those reported in that table. The sample has some 250,000 clones, approximately 87% seen once. The sample holds one count of this clone. There are 14 residues in the CDR3. V was pared by 10 bases and J by 5 bases, with 10 bases of the junction left unmatched. In germline, CDR1 is LNHDA, CDR2 SQIVND (reference sequence).

Sequencing was performed on peripheral blood. The sequence derives from a woman aged 25 to 45 with COVID-19, enrolled during active disease. This sequence joins TRBV19 and TRBJ2-1; TRBD1 matches at 8 bases. The DNA for the CDR3 is TGTGCCACTACGGCCGGGACAGGCAACAATGAGCAGTTCTTC. Amino acids: CATTAGTGNNEQFF. Based on the CDR3 plus reference TRBV19 and TRBJ2-1, the full variable domain is DGGITQSPKYLFRKEGQNVTLSCEQNLNHDAMYWYRQDPGQGLRLIYYSQIVNDFQKGDIAEGYSVSREKKESFPLTVTSAQKNPTAFYLCATTAGTGNNEQFFGPGTRLTVL.